A selection of T cell receptor beta chains follows, all from one sample in a study of cytomegalovirus exposure and HLA in healthy donors. TCRdb's copy holds only in-frame clones and misses some; the assay was immunoSEQ multiplex PCR. The sample includes approximately 110,000 clones, roughly 13% of them seen just once. Specimen: PBMCs. The receptors originated from a man aged 40-55 years in good health and CMV-seropositive. Both conserved end residues are part of each CDR3. A D gene is named only where the DNA matches it firmly. Clone sizes are given selectively: once, few, many, or a class where the clone is expanded.

DNA,CDR3,D,size,J,V,length
TGTGCCTGGAGTTTCAATGTCAATCAGCCCCAGCATTTT,CAWSFNVNQPQHF,NA,NA,TRBJ1-5,TRBV30,13
TGTGCCAGCAGCCGCTTTCGGGGGGCAGGCACTGAAGCTTTCTTT,CASSRFRGAGTEAFF,NA,NA,TRBJ1-1,TRBV7-9,15
TGTGCCAGCAACATGGGGGGTCTTGGGCACGAGCAGTACTTC,CASNMGGLGHEQYF,NA,few,TRBJ2-7,TRBV5-4,14
TGTGCCAGCAGACAGGACTCCTACGAGCAGTACTTC,CASRQDSYEQYF,NA,few,TRBJ2-7,TRBV2,12
TGCAGCGTTTTCGGGCGGGAGGTCCCATACAGTGAGCAGTTCTTC,CSVFGREVPYSEQFF,TRBD2,NA,TRBJ2-1,TRBV29-1,15
TGTGCCTGGAGCGAACAGCGAAACACCATATATTTT,CAWSEQRNTIYF,NA,NA,TRBJ1-3,TRBV30,12
TGCAGCGAGCCCGGGACAACGCCCTACGAGCAGTACTTC,CSEPGTTPYEQYF,NA,NA,TRBJ2-7,TRBV29-1,13
TGTGCCAGCAGCTTCGGACAGGGTGGGACAGATACGCAGTATTTT,CASSFGQGGTDTQYF,TRBD1,many,TRBJ2-3,TRBV11-3,15
TGTGCCAGCAGCCGGACAGGGCGAAACTATGGCTACACCTTC,CASSRTGRNYGYTF,TRBD1,NA,TRBJ1-2,TRBV6-5,14
TGTGCCAGCAGCCCGCGGACATTCCGAGAGCTGTTTTTT,CASSPRTFRELFF,NA,few,TRBJ2-2,TRBV5-8,13
TGTGCCAGCAGCTTATTCGGGACAGGGGGGACTGAAGCTTTCTTT,CASSLFGTGGTEAFF,TRBD1,few,TRBJ1-1,TRBV11-2,15
TGTGCCAGCAGTCCCTCGTTAACTACGCCCCCCTCCTACGAGCAGTACTTC,CASSPSLTTPPSYEQYF,NA,NA,TRBJ2-7,TRBV27,17
TGTGCCAGCTCACCACCGGGAGCGGGAGCGGCCTACAATGAGCAGTTCTTC,CASSPPGAGAAYNEQFF,TRBD2,few,TRBJ2-1,TRBV18,17
TGCAGCGTGGGAGGGCAGGGGGCTGTCTATGGCTACACCTTC,CSVGGQGAVYGYTF,TRBD1,many,TRBJ1-2,TRBV29-1,14
TGTGCCAGCAGCTCTCCCCCTGACAGGGAGGATGGCTACACCTTC,CASSSPPDREDGYTF,TRBD1,few,TRBJ1-2,TRBV7-2,15
TGCGCCAGCAGCCAAGATGGGGGGAGCGGCAACGAGCAGTACTTC,CASSQDGGSGNEQYF,NA,few,TRBJ2-7,TRBV4-3,15
TGTGCCAGCAGCTTGGAGAAAGGGACAGGGTTTCAAGAGACCCAGTACTTC,CASSLEKGTGFQETQYF,TRBD1,NA,TRBJ2-5,TRBV5-6,17
TGTGCCTGGAGCAGGGGAGCCCCCGAGCAGTACTTC,CAWSRGAPEQYF,NA,NA,TRBJ2-7,TRBV30,12
TGTGCCAGCAGTTACTCGAGGACAACAGCCTACGAGCAGTACTTC,CASSYSRTTAYEQYF,NA,few,TRBJ2-7,TRBV6-5,15
TGTGCCAGCAGAGATACAGGGGGGCCTACGAACACCGGGGAGCTGTTTTTT,CASRDTGGPTNTGELFF,TRBD1,NA,TRBJ2-2,TRBV28,17
TGCGCCAGCAGCCAAAGCCCGAAATACCCAGAGCTGTTTTTT,CASSQSPKYPELFF,NA,NA,TRBJ2-2,TRBV4-3,14
TGTGCCAGCAGCCCTCCCCGACTACAGGGTTCCTATGGCTACACCTTC,CASSPPRLQGSYGYTF,NA,NA,TRBJ1-2,TRBV28,16
TGTGCCAGCAGCTTAGCGAACAGGTTAAGGGAGACCCAGTACTTC,CASSLANRLRETQYF,NA,NA,TRBJ2-5,TRBV7-6,15
TGTGCCAGTAGTATGGGCCGTGGTGGGCAGCCCCAGCATTTT,CASSMGRGGQPQHF,NA,few,TRBJ1-5,TRBV19,14
TGTGCCAGCAGTCGGACTAGCGGGAGAAGGGAGCAGTACTTC,CASSRTSGRREQYF,TRBD2,NA,TRBJ2-7,TRBV27,14
TGTGCCAGCTCGCAAGGACAGAACACTGAAGCTTTCTTT,CASSQGQNTEAFF,NA,few,TRBJ1-1,TRBV18,13
TGCGCCAGCAGCTTGGGGCTAGCGGGGCCAGATACGCAGTATTTT,CASSLGLAGPDTQYF,TRBD2,NA,TRBJ2-3,TRBV5-1,15
TGTGCCAGCAGCCGCTCGGCACAGGGGAACACCGGGGAGCTGTTTTTT,CASSRSAQGNTGELFF,NA,NA,TRBJ2-2,TRBV7-2,16
TGTGCCAGCACTACTAGATGGGAGCAGTTCTTC,CASTTRWEQFF,NA,NA,TRBJ2-1,TRBV25-1,11
TGTGCCAGCAGTACCTATCTAAGCGAGCAGTACTTC,CASSTYLSEQYF,NA,NA,TRBJ2-7,TRBV28,12
TGTGCCAGTAGTATACTAGCGGGAGGGGGTCTAGGCACAGATACGCAGTATTTT,CASSILAGGGLGTDTQYF,TRBD2,NA,TRBJ2-3,TRBV19,18
TGTGCCAGCAGCTTAAAGGGACAGGGGGCGTTCGAGCAGTTCTTC,CASSLKGQGAFEQFF,TRBD1,NA,TRBJ2-1,TRBV7-6,15
TGTGCCAGCAGTTCAGGCGGGACGAGACTCAATGAGCAGTTCTTC,CASSSGGTRLNEQFF,NA,NA,TRBJ2-1,TRBV28,15
TGCAGTGCTAGAGGCGAAAATTGGTGGTATTTT,CSARGENWWYF,NA,few,TRBJ2-3,TRBV20-1,11
TGTGCCAGCAGCTCAACAGGACAGGGGGGATATAGCAATCAGCCCCAGCATTTT,CASSSTGQGGYSNQPQHF,TRBD1,few,TRBJ1-5,TRBV7-2,18
TGTGCCAGCAGTGGCCGAGACAGGGGAGGTTACGAGCAGTACTTC,CASSGRDRGGYEQYF,TRBD1,NA,TRBJ2-7,TRBV2,15
TGCGCCAGCAGCGGCGGGGACTCCGGGGGGAATGAGCAGTTCTTC,CASSGGDSGGNEQFF,TRBD2,once,TRBJ2-1,TRBV5-1,15
TGTGCTAGTGGTCCATGGACAGGGGGCATGAATCAGCCCCAGCATTTT,CASGPWTGGMNQPQHF,TRBD1,few,TRBJ1-5,TRBV12-5,16
TGTGCCAGCAGCTTACCGGGACTAGCGGGAGACGGGGATACGCAGTATTTT,CASSLPGLAGDGDTQYF,TRBD2,NA,TRBJ2-3,TRBV5-8,17
TGCGCCAGCAGCCAAGCGGTGTACAGCCAAAGCTCTGGGGCCAACGTCCTGACTTTC,CASSQAVYSQSSGANVLTF,NA,NA,TRBJ2-6,TRBV4-3,19
TGTGCCAGCAGCCGGACTAGCGGGATGAACACCGGGGAGCTGTTTTTT,CASSRTSGMNTGELFF,TRBD2,once,TRBJ2-2,TRBV5-5,16
TGTGCCAGCAGTTTATCCGGCGGGCTCTACGAGCAGTACTTC,CASSLSGGLYEQYF,NA,NA,TRBJ2-7,TRBV28,14
TGTGCCAGCAGTCCAAGACAGGCATCGAACACTGAAGCTTTCTTT,CASSPRQASNTEAFF,NA,few,TRBJ1-1,TRBV6-6,15
TGTGCCAGCAGTTTACCTAAGGGGGCGATTAATGAAAAACTGTTTTTT,CASSLPKGAINEKLFF,TRBD1,few,TRBJ1-4,TRBV28,16
TGTGCCAGCAGCACCGGGACAGCGAACACCGGGGAGCTGTTTTTT,CASSTGTANTGELFF,TRBD1,NA,TRBJ2-2,TRBV5-4,15
TGCGCCAGCAGCTTGGGGCAGGGGAATTCACCCCTCCACTTT,CASSLGQGNSPLHF,NA,NA,TRBJ1-6,TRBV5-1,14
TGTGCCAGCAGCCCGCCCGGGACTAGCTCCTACGAGCAGTACTTC,CASSPPGTSSYEQYF,TRBD2,few,TRBJ2-7,TRBV5-4,15
TGTGCCAGCAGCCCGGACAGGGGAGGTAACCAGTACTTC,CASSPDRGGNQYF,TRBD1,NA,TRBJ2-5,TRBV7-6,13
TGCGCCAGCAGCCAAGGGCACAGGCTGAATCAGCCCCAGCATTTT,CASSQGHRLNQPQHF,NA,few,TRBJ1-5,TRBV4-3,15
TGCGCCAGCAGCTTGGGACAGGGGGCCACTGAAGCTTTCTTT,CASSLGQGATEAFF,TRBD1,NA,TRBJ1-1,TRBV5-1,14
TGCGCCAGCAGACCGTCCCTAGTTGATGAGCAGTTCTTC,CASRPSLVDEQFF,NA,few,TRBJ2-1,TRBV5-1,13
TGTGCCAGTAGTTTGACAGGGGACGCCGGGGAGCTGTTTTTT,CASSLTGDAGELFF,TRBD1,NA,TRBJ2-2,TRBV19,14
TGTGCCACCAGCAGAGATGACAGGGGCTCTGGCTACACCTTC,CATSRDDRGSGYTF,TRBD1,NA,TRBJ1-2,TRBV15,14